This T cell receptor (beta chain) was retrieved from a study of CD8+ T cells in alopecia areata. Whole-study results and caveats: Lesional scalp, especially alopecia totalis/universalis, showed higher clonality than normal scalp.

Trimming took 2 bases from V and 7 from J, leaving 14 bases between them. The CDR3 contains 14 residues. The germline V gene encodes CDR1 MNHEY and CDR2 SVGAGI. Sequencing relied on a cDNA template that was reverse transcribed from extracted RNA. Method: immunoSEQ multiplex PCR; TCRdb's copy keeps in-frame clones and lacks some. The sample holds 150,000 to 200,000 clones, 59% seen once. This clone was seen a single time. Its antigen remains unknown. This sequence joins TRBV6-5 and TRBJ1-2; tentatively, D is TRBD1 (5 bases). This material consisted of CD4+ T cells sorted from blood, taken at week 0. This sequence originates from a human donor with alopecia areata. The CDR3 nucleotides are TGTGCCAGCAGTTACGGTCCGGGGGATGGTGGCTACACCTTC. Its protein product is CASSYGPGDGGYTF.